This entry lists 2 T cell receptor beta chains sequenced from one sample in a study of T cell changes during pregnancy in multiple sclerosis. Repertoires were generated with immunoSEQ multiplex PCR, while TCRdb's copy carries only in-frame clones and drops some. The sample contains around 70,000 clones, around 90% of which appear only once. Sample: CD4+ T cells from peripheral blood mononuclear cells, taken after pregnancy. The receptors derive from a female donor with multiple sclerosis, enrolled in a pregnancy study.

The rearrangement links TRBV2 to TRBJ2-1, with D tentatively TRBD1 (6 bases). CDR3 length: 13 amino acids. CDR1 and CDR2 (germline): SNHLY, FYNNEI. Trimming took off 4 bases at V and 4 bases at J, with 8 bases between the two ends. The CDR3 sequence: CASSGQAYNEQFF. CDR3 in DNA: TGTGCCAGCAGTGGACAGGCGTACAATGAGCAGTTCTTC. The complete variable domain, with remaining parts taken from reference TRBV2 and TRBJ2-1, reads EPEVTQTPSHQVTQMGQEVILRCVPISNHLYFYWYRQILGQKVEFLVSFYNNEISEKSEIFDDQFSVERPDGSNFTLKIRSTKLEDSAMYFCASSGQAYNEQFFGPGTRLTVL.

This chain uses TRBV11-2 with TRBJ2-7, with TRBD1 as a possible D gene (6 bases). Germline V gene data show CDR1 as SGHAT and CDR2 as FQNNGV. Trimming left V 5 bases short and J 5 bases short, with 19 bases between. The CDR3 consists of 15 residues. Here the CDR3 reads CASSPQGALMDEQYF. The DNA of the CDR3 is TGTGCCAGCAGCCCACAGGGAGCCCTCATGGACGAGCAGTACTTC.